The 18 T cell receptor beta chains reported below all come from one sample, sequenced in a study of regulatory T cells in long-lasting Graves disease. Stated time point: persistent/refractory GD, antithyroid drugs over 5 years with positive TRAb. Researchers made the TCR library from RNA that was extracted from PBMCs. The authors built TCR beta libraries using iRepertoire HTBI primers and Arm-PCR of CDR3 regions. TCRdb reprocessed the multiplex PCR reads via MiXCR and lists one record per CDR3 protein. The repertoire consists of around 510,000 distinct CDR3 sequences, with roughly 20% occurring once and the leading ten covering roughly 8%. Sequenced here: peripheral blood mononuclear cells (PBMCs), sampled when the disease was refractory, from a patient treated with antithyroid drugs. The receptors stem from a female donor with Graves disease.

The chain couples TRBV24-1 to TRBJ2-6, with TRBD1 matching over 8 bases. This CDR3 region has 21 residues. The germline gives CDR1 KGHDR, CDR2 SFDVKD. The trim removed 2 bases at V and 0 bases at J, leaving 14 bases unmatched. The CDR3 DNA reads TGTGCCACCAGTGATTACGTTGGGACAGGATTTGGTAGCTCTGGGGCCAACGTCCTGACTTTC. Translated, it gives CATSDYVGTGFGSSGANVLTF.

In DNA, the CDR3 is TGTGCCAGCAGCTTGGGGCCTGATTCTAAAGTTAACTATGGCTACACCTTC. This codes for CASSLGPDSKVNYGYTF. V gene TRBV28 combines with J gene TRBJ1-2; TRBD1 might be the D (5 bases). Trimming shortened V by 6 bases and J by 1 base, and 21 bases separated the two germline ends. This CDR3 contains 17 residues. Looked up from germline, CDR1 is MDHEN and CDR2 is SYDVKM.

The genes are TRBV19 and TRBJ1-5; tentative D call: TRBD1 (6 bases). This CDR3 region has 15 residues. Germline CDR1 LNHDA, CDR2 SQIVND (reference sequence). Trimming shortened V by 1 base and J by 3 bases, and 10 bases separated the two germline ends. CDR3 in DNA: TGTGCCAGTAGTATAGCGGACAGTGTCAATCAGCCCCAGCATTTT. This encodes CASSIADSVNQPQHF.

Details on this clonotype: One base away lies a much larger clone, so this may be a sequencing read error. The CDR3 protein is CASRGQDTEAFF. The CDR3 DNA reads TGTGCCAGCAGAGGACAGGACACTGAAGCTTTCTTT. The J gene is TRBJ1-1, the V gene TRBV7-9, with TRBD1 matching 7 bases. Germline V lookup: CDR1 SEHNR, CDR2 FQNEAQ (reference sequence). The V and J ends lost 6 bases and 3 bases, in that order; junction bases with no gene match: 1. This CDR3 contains 12 residues.

The V gene is TRBV9, the J gene TRBJ2-5; 7 bases are a match to TRBD2. This CDR3 is built from 17 residues. The germline gives CDR1 SGDLS, CDR2 YYNGEE. With V trimmed by 0 bases and J by 4 bases, 12 bases remained unmatched. The CDR3 sequence is CASSVDGSAGVRETQYF. The CDR3 DNA sequence: TGTGCCAGCAGCGTAGATGGTTCGGCGGGAGTGAGAGAGACCCAGTACTTC.

The table lists this clonotype with many counts. The CDR3 DNA reads TGTGCCAGCACTGGACAGGGCGATGGCTACACCTTC. Its translation: CASTGQGDGYTF. The V call is TRBV27, the J call TRBJ1-2, with 8 bases that match TRBD1. Germline lookup yields CDR1 MNHEY and CDR2 SMNVEV (reference sequence). The CDR3 runs to 12 residues. The J segment lost 6 bases and the V segment lost 7 bases, leaving 4 bases of the junction unmatched.

The sample holds many counts of this clonotype. The chain has TRBV6-1 and TRBJ2-7, with TRBD2 identical over 10 bases. This CDR3 has 15 amino acids. With 8 bases clipped from V and 4 bases from J, the junction kept 11 bases outside the gene matches. Germline V gives CDR1 MNHNS, CDR2 SASEGT. CDR3 in DNA: TGTGCCAGCTGGGGAACTAGCGGGATCGGGTACGAGCAGTACTTC. Translated: CASWGTSGIGYEQYF.

This clonotype was found a few times. The chain carries TRBV3-1 and TRBJ2-7, with 10 bases lining up with TRBD2. The CDR3 has 14 amino acids. From germline, CDR1 is LGHDT and CDR2 YNNKEL (reference sequence). V trimming: 3 bases; J trimming: 6 bases; junction bases outside the gene matches: 5. CDR3 residues: CASSHSGRISEQYF. CDR3 sequence (DNA): TGTGCCAGCAGCCATAGCGGGAGGATTAGCGAGCAGTACTTC.

Ten or more counts support this clonotype. The rearrangement uses TRBV30 and TRBJ1-2; 9 bases agree with TRBD1. CDR3 length: 13 residues. CDR1 is GTSNPN, CDR2 SVGIG, per germline (reference sequence). V lost 3 bases to trimming and J lost 5 bases; unmatched junction nucleotides: 4. CDR3 loop: CAWSAGTGYGYTF. CDR3 in DNA: TGTGCCTGGAGCGCCGGGACAGGGTATGGCTACACCTTC.

As regards this clonotype: Since a much larger clone is just one base distant, this may be a read error. V gene TRBV27 combines with J gene TRBJ1-6, with 7 bases that match TRBD1. The CDR3 sequence is 15 residues long. The ends lost 3 bases at V and 7 bases at J; junction bases unmatched: 6. CDR1 is MNHEY and CDR2 is SMNVEV in the germline V gene (reference sequence). CDR3 bases: TGTGCCAGCAGTTTTGGGGGACAGTTCAATTCACCCCTCCACTTT. Translating gives CASSFGGQFNSPLHF.

The chain's CDR3 is CASSRYGQGAINQPQHF. For the CDR3, the DNA is TGTGCCAGTAGTAGGTATGGACAGGGGGCAATTAATCAGCCCCAGCATTTT. The J gene is TRBJ1-5, the V gene TRBV19; TRBD1 agrees at 11 bases. V trimming: 4 bases; J trimming: 4 bases; junction bases outside the gene matches: 9. The germline gives CDR1 LNHDA, CDR2 SQIVND (reference sequence). There are 17 residues in the CDR3.

This clonotype came up many times. The chain is built from TRBV11-2 and TRBJ2-7; D is unclear. There are 12 residues in the CDR3. Between the trimmed V and J ends, which lost 5 bases and 10 bases, there was a span of 15 bases. Germline V gene data show CDR1 as SGHAT and CDR2 as FQNNGV. The CDR3 DNA reads TGTGCCAGCAGCCATTTATCAACGTTTCAGTACTTC. Protein sequence: CASSHLSTFQYF.

V usage is TRBV7-9 and J usage is TRBJ2-7; D remains unclear. This CDR3 spans 13 amino acids. The V end was cut by 5 bases, the J end by 4 bases, with 12 bases between. The germline V gene has CDR1 SEHNR and CDR2 FQNEAQ (reference sequence). The CDR3 region has the DNA TGTGCCAGCAGCCCGATCCGTAGGTACGAGCAGTACTTC. This sequence encodes CASSPIRRYEQYF.

This clonotype was detected many times. The chain recombines TRBV12-3 or TRBV12-4 with TRBJ2-7; 7 bases line up with TRBD1. The CDR3 is 14 amino acids. The V and J ends lost 6 bases and 2 bases, in that order; junction bases with no gene match: 7. The CDR3 DNA reads TGTGCCAGCAGGGATAACAGGGGAACCTACGAGCAGTACTTC. Its protein is CASRDNRGTYEQYF.

Turning to this clonotype: One base separates it from a far larger clone, so it is likely a read error. The chain joins TRBV28 to TRBJ2-4; TRBD2 is a possible D gene (6 bases). The closer fit of TRBJ2-5 to the DNA end suggests the J call may be wrong. The germline V gene has CDR1 MDHEN and CDR2 SYDVKM. The CDR3 runs 16 residues. The CDR3 bases are TGTGCCAGCATTACAAGGGACTCTAGAGGTCGAGAGACCCAGTACTTC. Protein: CASITRDSRGRETQYF.

The sample holds many counts of this clonotype. The chain carries TRBV6-2 or TRBV6-3 and TRBJ2-5, with D hard to call. Per germline, CDR1 MNHEY and CDR2 SVGEGT. The CDR3 length is 11 residues. V was shortened by 9 bases and J by 9 bases, with 14 bases between the two germline ends. The CDR3 sequence: CASALLGPQYF. CDR3 coding DNA: TGTGCCAGTGCTCTCCTCGGACCCCAGTACTTC.

This chain connects TRBV28 to TRBJ2-1; 8 nucleotides match TRBD2. V trimming: 3 bases; J trimming: 9 bases; junction bases outside the gene matches: 10. In germline, CDR1 is MDHEN, CDR2 SYDVKM. CDR3 size: 15 residues. For the CDR3, the DNA is TGTGCCAGCAGTTTGGCGGGGGGCCAGGGCGGTGAGCAGTTCTTC. Translating it yields CASSLAGGQGGEQFF.

This clonotype was detected ten times or more. This rearrangement joins TRBV12-3 or TRBV12-4 to TRBJ1-2; D might be TRBD1 (5 bases). Trimming shortened V by 2 bases and J by 3 bases, and 13 bases separated the two germline ends. CDR3 size: 15 residues. The CDR3 spells CASSLNRGGDYGYTF. As DNA, the CDR3 is TGTGCCAGCAGTTTAAACCGGGGGGGAGACTATGGCTACACCTTC.